The T cell receptor (beta chain) described here comes from a study of identical twins. Germline V lookup: CDR1 LGHDT, CDR2 YNNKEL (reference sequence). The CDR3 has 12 residues. V lost 5 bases and J lost 7, with 8 bases in between. The donor group consisted entirely of healthy Caucasians. Turning to this clonotype: The antigen remains undetermined.

It was template switching that added a universal primer site, and there were unique molecular identifiers on the cDNA. TCRdb re-called the 5' RACE reads with MiXCR, one entry per CDR3 protein. The data hold roughly 1.6 million distinct CDR3 sequences, with around a third observed a single time. Study conclusions and caveats: Out-of-frame TCR alpha sharing in monozygotic twins exceeded recombination model predictions.

The clonotype comes from a newborn girl in good health. The sample consisted of cord blood. This chain links TRBV3-1 with TRBJ2-2; D ambiguous. CDR3 residues: CASSGNLGELFF. CDR3 nucleotide sequence: TGTGCCAGCAGCGGGAATCTCGGGGAGCTGTTTTTT.